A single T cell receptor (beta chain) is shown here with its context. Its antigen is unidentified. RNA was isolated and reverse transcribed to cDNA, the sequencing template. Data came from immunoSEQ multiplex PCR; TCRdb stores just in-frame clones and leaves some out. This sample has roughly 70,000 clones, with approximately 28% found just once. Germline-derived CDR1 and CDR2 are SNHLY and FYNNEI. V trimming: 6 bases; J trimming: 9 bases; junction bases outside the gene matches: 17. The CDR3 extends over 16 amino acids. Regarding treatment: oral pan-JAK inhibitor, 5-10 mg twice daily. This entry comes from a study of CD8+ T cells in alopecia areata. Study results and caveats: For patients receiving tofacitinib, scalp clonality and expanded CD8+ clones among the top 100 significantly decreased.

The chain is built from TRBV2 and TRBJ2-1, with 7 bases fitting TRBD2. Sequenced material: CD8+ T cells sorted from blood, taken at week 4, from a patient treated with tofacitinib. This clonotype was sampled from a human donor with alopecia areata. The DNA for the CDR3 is TGTGCCAGCAGCCCCGTAGCGCAGCGGGAAGGGATTGAGCAGTTCTTC. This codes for CASSPVAQREGIEQFF. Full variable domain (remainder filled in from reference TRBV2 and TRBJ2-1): EPEVTQTPSHQVTQMGQEVILRCVPISNHLYFYWYRQILGQKVEFLVSFYNNEISEKSEIFDDQFSVERPDGSNFTLKIRSTKLEDSAMYFCASSPVAQREGIEQFFGPGTRLTVL.